This T cell receptor (beta chain) was obtained from a study of blood T cells in healthy people across ages. Study findings and constraints: TCR beta diversity, measured per million T cells, fell in a roughly linear way with age.

Each donor was a healthy Caucasian individual from Russia, aged about 6 to 95. A sample-barcoded 5' primer and a J-beta primer mix were used in a second PCR of roughly 7 to 11 cycles. TCRdb reprocessed the 5' RACE reads with MiXCR, giving one entry per CDR3 protein. The sample has around 800,000 distinct CDR3 sequences; approximately 44% are singletons. As regards this clonotype: No antigen is known for it.

The CDR3 covers 17 residues. Germline V gene data show CDR1 as MDHEN and CDR2 as SYDVKM. What was sequenced was blood. The clonotype originates from a man aged 55-75 years in good health. This chain links TRBV28 with TRBJ2-5, with 10 bases aligning to TRBD1. Matching the DNA end better, TRBJ2-7 makes the J call doubtful. This chain's CDR3 is CASSLFPQTGTGAEQYF. CDR3 in DNA: TGTGCCAGCAGTTTATTCCCACAGACGGGGACAGGGGCCGAGCAGTACTTC.